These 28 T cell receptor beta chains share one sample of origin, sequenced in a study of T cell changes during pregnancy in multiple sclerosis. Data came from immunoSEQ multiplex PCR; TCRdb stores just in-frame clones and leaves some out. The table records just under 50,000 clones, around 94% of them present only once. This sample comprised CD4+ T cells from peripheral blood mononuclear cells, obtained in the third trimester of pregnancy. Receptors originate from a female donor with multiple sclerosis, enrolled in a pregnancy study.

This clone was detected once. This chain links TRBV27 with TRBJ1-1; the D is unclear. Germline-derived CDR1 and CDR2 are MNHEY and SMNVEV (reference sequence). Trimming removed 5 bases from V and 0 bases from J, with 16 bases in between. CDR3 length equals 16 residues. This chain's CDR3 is CASSRNGDWLNTEAFF. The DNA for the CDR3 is TGTGCCAGCAGTCGCAATGGAGACTGGTTGAACACTGAAGCTTTCTTT.

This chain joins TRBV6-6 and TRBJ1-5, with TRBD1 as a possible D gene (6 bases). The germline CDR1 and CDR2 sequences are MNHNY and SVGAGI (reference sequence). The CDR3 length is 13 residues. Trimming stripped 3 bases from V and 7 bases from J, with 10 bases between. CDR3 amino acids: CASSYQGYQPQHF. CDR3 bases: TGTGCCAGCAGTTATCAGGGGTACCAGCCCCAGCATTTT.

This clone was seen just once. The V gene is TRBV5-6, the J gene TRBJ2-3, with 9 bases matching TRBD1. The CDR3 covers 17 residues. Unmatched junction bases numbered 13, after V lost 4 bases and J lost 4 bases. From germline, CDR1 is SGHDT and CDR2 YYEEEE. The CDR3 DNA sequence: TGTGCCAGCAGCCTCTCGGGGACAGGGCCCATTCCAGATACGCAGTATTTT. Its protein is CASSLSGTGPIPDTQYF.

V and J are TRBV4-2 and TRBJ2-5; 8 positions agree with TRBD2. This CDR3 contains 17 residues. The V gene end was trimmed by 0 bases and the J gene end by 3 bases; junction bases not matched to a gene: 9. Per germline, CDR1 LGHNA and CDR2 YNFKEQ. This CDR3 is CASSQDRTLAVKETQYF. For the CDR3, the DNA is TGTGCCAGCAGCCAAGATCGGACACTAGCGGTAAAAGAGACCCAGTACTTC.

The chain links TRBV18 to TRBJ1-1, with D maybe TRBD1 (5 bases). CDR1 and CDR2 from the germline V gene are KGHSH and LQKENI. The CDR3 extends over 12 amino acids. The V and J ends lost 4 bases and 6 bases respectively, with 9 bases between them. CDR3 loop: CASSRTGAEAFF. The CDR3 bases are TGTGCCAGCTCACGCACAGGTGCTGAAGCTTTCTTT.

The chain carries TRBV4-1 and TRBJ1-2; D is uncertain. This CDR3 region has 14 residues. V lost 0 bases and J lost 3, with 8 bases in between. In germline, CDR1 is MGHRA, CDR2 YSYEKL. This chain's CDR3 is CASSQDLGYYGYTF. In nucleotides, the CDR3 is TGCGCCAGCAGCCAAGATCTAGGTTACTATGGCTACACCTTC.

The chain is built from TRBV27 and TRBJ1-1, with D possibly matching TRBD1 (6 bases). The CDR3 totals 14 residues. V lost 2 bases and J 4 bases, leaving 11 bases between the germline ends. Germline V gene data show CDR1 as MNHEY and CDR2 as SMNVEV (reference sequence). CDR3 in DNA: TGTGCCAGCAGTTTAGGGGGCCCGGGCACTGAAGCTTTCTTT. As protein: CASSLGGPGTEAFF.

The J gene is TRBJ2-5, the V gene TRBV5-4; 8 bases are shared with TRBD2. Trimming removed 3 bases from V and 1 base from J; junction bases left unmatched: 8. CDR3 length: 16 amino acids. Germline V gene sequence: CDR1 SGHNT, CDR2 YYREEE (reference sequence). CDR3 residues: CASSSEARGGQETQYF. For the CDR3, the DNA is TGTGCCAGCAGCTCCGAGGCTCGGGGGGGCCAAGAGACCCAGTACTTC.

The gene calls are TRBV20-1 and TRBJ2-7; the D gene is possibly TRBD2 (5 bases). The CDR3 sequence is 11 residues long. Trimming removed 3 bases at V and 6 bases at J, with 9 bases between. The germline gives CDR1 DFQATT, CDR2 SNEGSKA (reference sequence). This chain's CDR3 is CSASRTVEQYF. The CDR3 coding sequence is TGCAGTGCTAGTAGGACTGTCGAGCAGTACTTC.

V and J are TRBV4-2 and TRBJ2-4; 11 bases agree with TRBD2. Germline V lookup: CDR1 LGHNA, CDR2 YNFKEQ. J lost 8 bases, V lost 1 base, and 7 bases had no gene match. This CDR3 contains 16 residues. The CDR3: CASSQGLAGGPDIQYF. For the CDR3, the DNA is TGTGCCAGCAGCCAAGGGTTAGCGGGAGGGCCGGACATTCAGTACTTC.

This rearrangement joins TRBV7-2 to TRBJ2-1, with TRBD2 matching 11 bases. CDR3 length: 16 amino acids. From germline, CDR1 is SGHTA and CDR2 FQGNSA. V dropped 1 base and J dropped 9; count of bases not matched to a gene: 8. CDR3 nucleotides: TGTGCCAGCAGCTTAGGCTTACTAGCGGGGGCGGGTGAGCAGTTCTTC. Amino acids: CASSLGLLAGAGEQFF.

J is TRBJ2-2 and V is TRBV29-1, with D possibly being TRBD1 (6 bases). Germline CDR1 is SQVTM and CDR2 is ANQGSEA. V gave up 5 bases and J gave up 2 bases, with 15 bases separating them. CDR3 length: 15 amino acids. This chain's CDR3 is CSVRDGTLNTGELFF. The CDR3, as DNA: TGCAGCGTTCGGGACGGGACACTCAACACCGGGGAGCTGTTTTTT.

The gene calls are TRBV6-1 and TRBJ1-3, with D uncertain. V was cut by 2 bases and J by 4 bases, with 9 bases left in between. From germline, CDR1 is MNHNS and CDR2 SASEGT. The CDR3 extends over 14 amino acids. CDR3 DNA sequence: TGTGCCAGCAGTGAAAATGTCGTCGGAAACACCATATATTTT. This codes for CASSENVVGNTIYF.

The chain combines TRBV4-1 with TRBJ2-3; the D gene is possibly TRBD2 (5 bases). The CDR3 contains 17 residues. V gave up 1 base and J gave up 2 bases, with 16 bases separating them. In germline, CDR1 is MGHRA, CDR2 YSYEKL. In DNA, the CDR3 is TGCGCCAGCAGCCAAGTTTCGGGATTGGGGTTCACAGATACGCAGTATTTT. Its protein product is CASSQVSGLGFTDTQYF.

CDR3 loop: CASSPAINQPQHF. Written as DNA, the CDR3 is TGTGCCAGCTCACCAGCTATTAATCAGCCCCAGCATTTT. V is TRBV18 and J is TRBJ1-5, with D unresolved. The V gene lost 2 bases and the J gene lost 4 bases, with 6 bases spanning the gap. CDR1 is KGHSH and CDR2 is LQKENI in the germline V gene. The CDR3 spans 13 residues.

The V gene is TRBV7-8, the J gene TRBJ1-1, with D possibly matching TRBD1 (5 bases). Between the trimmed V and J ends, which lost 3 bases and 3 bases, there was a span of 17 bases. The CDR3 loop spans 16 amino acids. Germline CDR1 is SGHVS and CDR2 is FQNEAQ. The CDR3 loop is CASSLPWGREDTEAFF. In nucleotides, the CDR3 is TGTGCCAGCAGCTTGCCCTGGGGGAGGGAGGACACTGAAGCTTTCTTT.

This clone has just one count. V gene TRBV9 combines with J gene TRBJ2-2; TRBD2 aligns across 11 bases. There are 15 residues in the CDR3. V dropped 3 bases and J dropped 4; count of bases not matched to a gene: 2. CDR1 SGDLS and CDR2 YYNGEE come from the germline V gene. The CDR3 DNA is TGTGCCAGCAGCGCCGGGACTAGCGGCACCGGGGAGCTGTTTTTT. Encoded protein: CASSAGTSGTGELFF.

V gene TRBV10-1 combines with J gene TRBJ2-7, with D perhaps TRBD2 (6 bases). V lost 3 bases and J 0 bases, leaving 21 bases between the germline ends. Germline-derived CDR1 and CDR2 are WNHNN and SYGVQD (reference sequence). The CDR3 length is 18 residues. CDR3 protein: CASSDPQRDGSGSYEQYF. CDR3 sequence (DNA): TGCGCCAGCAGTGACCCCCAACGAGACGGGAGCGGCTCCTACGAGCAGTACTTC.

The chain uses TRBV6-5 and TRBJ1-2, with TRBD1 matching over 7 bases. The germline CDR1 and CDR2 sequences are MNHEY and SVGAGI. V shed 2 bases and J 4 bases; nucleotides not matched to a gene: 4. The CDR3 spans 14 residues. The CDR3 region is CASSYPGQSYGYTF. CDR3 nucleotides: TGTGCCAGCAGTTACCCGGGACAGAGCTATGGCTACACCTTC.

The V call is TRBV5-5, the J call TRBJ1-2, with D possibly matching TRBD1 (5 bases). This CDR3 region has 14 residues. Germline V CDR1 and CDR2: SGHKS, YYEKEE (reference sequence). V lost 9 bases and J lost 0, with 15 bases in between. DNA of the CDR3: TGTGCCACCCGTGGGGGGAACGCTAACTATGGCTACACCTTC. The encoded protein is CATRGGNANYGYTF. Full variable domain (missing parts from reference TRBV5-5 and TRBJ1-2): DAGVTQSPTHLIKTRGQQVTLRCSPISGHKSVSWYQQVLGQGPQFIFQYYEKEERGRGNFPDRFSARQFPNYSSELNVNALLLGDSALYLCATRGGNANYGYTFGSGTRLTVV.

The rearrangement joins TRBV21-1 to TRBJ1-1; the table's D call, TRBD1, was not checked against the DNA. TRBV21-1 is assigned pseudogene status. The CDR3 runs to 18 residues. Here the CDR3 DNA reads TGTGCCAGCAGCGACAAAACAGGGGGTCAAATTATGAACACTGAAGCTTTCTTT. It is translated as CASSDKTGGQIMNTEAFF.

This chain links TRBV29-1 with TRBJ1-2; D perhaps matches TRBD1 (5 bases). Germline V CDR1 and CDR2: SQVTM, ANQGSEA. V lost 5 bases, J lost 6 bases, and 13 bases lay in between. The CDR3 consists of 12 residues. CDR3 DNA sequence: TGCAGCGTTTGGAGGGGAAGGGATGGCTACACCTTC. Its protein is CSVWRGRDGYTF.

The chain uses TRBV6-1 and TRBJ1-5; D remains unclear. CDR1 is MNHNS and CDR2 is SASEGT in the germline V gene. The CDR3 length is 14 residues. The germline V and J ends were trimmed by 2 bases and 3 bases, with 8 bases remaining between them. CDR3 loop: CASSEYGDNQPQHF. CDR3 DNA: TGTGCCAGCAGTGAATACGGAGACAATCAGCCCCAGCATTTT.

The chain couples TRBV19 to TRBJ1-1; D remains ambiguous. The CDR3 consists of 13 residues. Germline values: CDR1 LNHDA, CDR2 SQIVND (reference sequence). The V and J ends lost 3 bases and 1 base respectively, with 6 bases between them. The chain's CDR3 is CASSMKRNTEAFF. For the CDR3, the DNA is TGTGCCAGTAGTATGAAGAGGAACACTGAAGCTTTCTTT.

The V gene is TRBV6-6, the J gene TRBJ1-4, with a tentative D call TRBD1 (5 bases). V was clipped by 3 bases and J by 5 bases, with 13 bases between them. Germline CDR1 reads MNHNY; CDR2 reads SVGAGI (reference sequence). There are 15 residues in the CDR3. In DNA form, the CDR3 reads TGTGCCAGCAGTTATGGGGCAGCCGGGAATGAAAAACTGTTTTTT. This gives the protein CASSYGAAGNEKLFF.

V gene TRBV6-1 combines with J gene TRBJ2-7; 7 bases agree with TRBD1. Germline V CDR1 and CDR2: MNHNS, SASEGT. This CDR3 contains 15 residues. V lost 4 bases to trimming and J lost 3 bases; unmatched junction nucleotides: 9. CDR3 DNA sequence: TGTGCCAGCAGTGGGTTCCGGACAGGAGTCTACGAGCAGTACTTC. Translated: CASSGFRTGVYEQYF.

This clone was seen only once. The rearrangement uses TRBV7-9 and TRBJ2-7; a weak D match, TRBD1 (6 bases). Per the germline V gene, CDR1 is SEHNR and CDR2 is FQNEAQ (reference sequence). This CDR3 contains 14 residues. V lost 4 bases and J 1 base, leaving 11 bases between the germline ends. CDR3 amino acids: CASSSTGTSYEQYF. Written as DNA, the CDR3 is TGTGCCAGCAGCTCGACCGGGACATCCTACGAGCAGTACTTC.

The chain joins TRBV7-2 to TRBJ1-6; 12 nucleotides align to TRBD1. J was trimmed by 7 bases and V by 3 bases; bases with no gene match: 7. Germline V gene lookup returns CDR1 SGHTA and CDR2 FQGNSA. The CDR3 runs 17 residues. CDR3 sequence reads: CASSFGTGGLWNSPLHF. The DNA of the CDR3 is TGTGCCAGCAGCTTTGGGACAGGGGGCTTGTGGAATTCACCCCTCCACTTT.